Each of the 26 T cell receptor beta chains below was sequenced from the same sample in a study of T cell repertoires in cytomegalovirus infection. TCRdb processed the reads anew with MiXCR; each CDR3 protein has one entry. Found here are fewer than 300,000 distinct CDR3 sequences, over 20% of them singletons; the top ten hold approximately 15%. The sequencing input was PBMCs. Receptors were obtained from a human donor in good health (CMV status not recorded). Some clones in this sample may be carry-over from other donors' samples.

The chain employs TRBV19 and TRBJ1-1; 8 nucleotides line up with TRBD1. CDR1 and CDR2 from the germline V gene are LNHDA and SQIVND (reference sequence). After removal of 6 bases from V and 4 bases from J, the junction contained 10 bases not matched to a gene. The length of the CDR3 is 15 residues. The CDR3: CASSSLWTGSTEAFF. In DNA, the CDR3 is TGTGCCAGTAGCTCACTCTGGACAGGGTCCACTGAAGCTTTCTTT.

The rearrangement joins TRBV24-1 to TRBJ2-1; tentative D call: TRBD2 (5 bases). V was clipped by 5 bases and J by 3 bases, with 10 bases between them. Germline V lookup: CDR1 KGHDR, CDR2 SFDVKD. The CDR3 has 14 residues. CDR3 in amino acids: CATSADRDYNEQFF. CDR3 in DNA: TGTGCCACCAGTGCGGACCGGGACTACAATGAGCAGTTCTTC.

The CDR3: CSTGQGGNTQYF. CDR3 coding DNA: TGCAGCACTGGACAGGGAGGAAATACGCAGTATTTT. The V gene is TRBV29-1, the J gene TRBJ2-3, with TRBD1 identical over 8 bases. The germline V gene has CDR1 SQVTM and CDR2 ANQGSEA. Trimming took 8 bases from V and 7 from J; bases not matched to a gene: 8. The CDR3 is 12 amino acids.

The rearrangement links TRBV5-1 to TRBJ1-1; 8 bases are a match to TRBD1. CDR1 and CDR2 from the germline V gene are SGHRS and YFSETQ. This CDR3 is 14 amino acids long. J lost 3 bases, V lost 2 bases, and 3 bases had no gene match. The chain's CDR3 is CASSFQGAYTEAFF. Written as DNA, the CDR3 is TGCGCCAGCAGCTTCCAGGGGGCCTACACTGAAGCTTTCTTT.

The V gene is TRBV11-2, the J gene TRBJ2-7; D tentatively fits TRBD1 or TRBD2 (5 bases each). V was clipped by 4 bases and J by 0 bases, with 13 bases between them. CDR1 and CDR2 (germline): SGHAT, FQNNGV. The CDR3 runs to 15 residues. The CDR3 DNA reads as TGTGCCAGCAGCTGGACAATGACTAACTCCTACGAGCAGTACTTC. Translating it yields CASSWTMTNSYEQYF. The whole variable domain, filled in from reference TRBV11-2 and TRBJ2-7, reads EAGVAQSPRYKIIEKRQSVAFWCNPISGHATLYWYQQILGQGPKLLIQFQNNGVVDDSQLPKDRFSAERLKGVDSTLKIQPAKLEDSAVYLCASSWTMTNSYEQYFGPGTRLTVT.

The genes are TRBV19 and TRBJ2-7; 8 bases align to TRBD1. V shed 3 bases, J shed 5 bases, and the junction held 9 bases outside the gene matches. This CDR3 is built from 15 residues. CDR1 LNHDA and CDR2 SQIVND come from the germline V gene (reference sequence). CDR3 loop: CASSISTGVLNEQYF. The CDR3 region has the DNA TGTGCCAGTAGTATCTCGACAGGGGTGCTCAACGAGCAGTACTTC. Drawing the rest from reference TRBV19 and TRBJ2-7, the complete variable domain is DGGITQSPKYLFRKEGQNVTLSCEQNLNHDAMYWYRQDPGQGLRLIYYSQIVNDFQKGDIAEGYSVSREKKESFPLTVTSAQKNPTAFYLCASSISTGVLNEQYFGPGTRLTVT.

CDR3 protein: CASNPGAGGNTIYF. DNA for the CDR3: TGTGCCAGCAACCCAGGGGCCGGTGGAAACACCATATATTTT. The V gene is TRBV11-2, the J gene TRBJ1-3; tentative D call: TRBD1 (6 bases). Per germline, CDR1 SGHAT and CDR2 FQNNGV. The CDR3 sequence is 14 residues long. Trimming removed 7 bases from V and 3 bases from J, with 13 bases in between.

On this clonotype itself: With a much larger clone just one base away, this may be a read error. The DNA of the CDR3 is TGTGCCAGCAACCCCGGGGCTAGCGGGCGGGGGGATACGCAGTATTTT. Protein product: CASNPGASGRGDTQYF. The gene calls are TRBV11-2 and TRBJ2-3; TRBD2 matches 8 bases. V dropped 7 bases and J dropped 6; count of bases not matched to a gene: 15. Germline assignment: CDR1 SGHAT and CDR2 FQNNGV. CDR3 length equals 16 residues.

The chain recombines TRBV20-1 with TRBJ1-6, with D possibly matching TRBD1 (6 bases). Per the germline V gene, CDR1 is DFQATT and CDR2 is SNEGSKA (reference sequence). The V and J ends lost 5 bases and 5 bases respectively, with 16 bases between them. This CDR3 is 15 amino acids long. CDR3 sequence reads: CSAPSGERHNSPLHF. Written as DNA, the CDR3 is TGCAGTGCTCCTTCAGGGGAGCGGCATAATTCACCCCTCCACTTT.

CDR3 nucleotides: TGTGCCAGCAGCCAAGAGAGGGCCCGTGGAGAGACCCAGTACTTC. This gives the protein CASSQERARGETQYF. The chain employs TRBV14 and TRBJ2-5; tentatively, D is TRBD2 (5 bases). This CDR3 contains 15 residues. V was shortened by 0 bases and J by 4 bases, with 12 bases between the two germline ends. The V gene's germline CDR1 is SGHDN and CDR2 FVKESK.

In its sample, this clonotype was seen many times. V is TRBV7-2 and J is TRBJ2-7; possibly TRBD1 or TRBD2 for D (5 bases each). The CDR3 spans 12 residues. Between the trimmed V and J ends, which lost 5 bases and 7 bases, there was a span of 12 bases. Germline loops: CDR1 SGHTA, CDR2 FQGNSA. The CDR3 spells CASSPYEGEQYF. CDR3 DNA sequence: TGTGCCAGCAGCCCTTACGAGGGGGAGCAGTACTTC.

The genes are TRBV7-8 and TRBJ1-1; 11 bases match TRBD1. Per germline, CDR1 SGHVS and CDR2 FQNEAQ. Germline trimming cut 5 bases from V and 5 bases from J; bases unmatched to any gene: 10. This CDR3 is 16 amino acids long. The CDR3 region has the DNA TGTGCCAGCAGCAGATCCGGGACAGGGGGGGGAACTGAAGCTTTCTTT. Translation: CASSRSGTGGGTEAFF.

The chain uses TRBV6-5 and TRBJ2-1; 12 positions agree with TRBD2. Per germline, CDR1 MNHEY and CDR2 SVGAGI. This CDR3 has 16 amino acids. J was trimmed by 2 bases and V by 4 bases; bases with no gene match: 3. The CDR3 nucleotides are TGTGCCAGCAGTTCCCTAGCGGGGGGGCCCTACAATGAGCAGTTCTTC. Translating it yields CASSSLAGGPYNEQFF.

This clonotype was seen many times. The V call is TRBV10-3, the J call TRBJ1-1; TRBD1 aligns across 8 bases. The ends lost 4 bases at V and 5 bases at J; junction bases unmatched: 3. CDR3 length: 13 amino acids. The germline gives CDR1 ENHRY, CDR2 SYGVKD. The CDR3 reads CAISGQGRTEAFF. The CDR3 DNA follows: TGTGCCATCAGTGGACAGGGGAGGACTGAAGCTTTCTTT.

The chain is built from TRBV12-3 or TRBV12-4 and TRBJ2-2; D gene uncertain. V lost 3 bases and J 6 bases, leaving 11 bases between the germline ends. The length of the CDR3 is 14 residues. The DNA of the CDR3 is TGTGCCAGCAGTTTTGGGAACGGTGCCGGGGAGCTGTTTTTT. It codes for CASSFGNGAGELFF.

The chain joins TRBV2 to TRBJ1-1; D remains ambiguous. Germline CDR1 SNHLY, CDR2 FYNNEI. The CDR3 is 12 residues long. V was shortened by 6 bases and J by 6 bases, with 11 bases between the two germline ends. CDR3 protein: CASRIDTPEAFF. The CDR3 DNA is TGTGCCAGCAGAATCGACACTCCTGAAGCTTTCTTT.

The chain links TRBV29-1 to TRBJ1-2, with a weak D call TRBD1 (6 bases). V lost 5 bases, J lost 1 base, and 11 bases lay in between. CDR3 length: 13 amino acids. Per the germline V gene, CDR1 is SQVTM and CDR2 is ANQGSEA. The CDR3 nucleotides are TGCAGCGTTCCACAGGGAAATAACTATGGCTACACCTTC. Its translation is CSVPQGNNYGYTF.

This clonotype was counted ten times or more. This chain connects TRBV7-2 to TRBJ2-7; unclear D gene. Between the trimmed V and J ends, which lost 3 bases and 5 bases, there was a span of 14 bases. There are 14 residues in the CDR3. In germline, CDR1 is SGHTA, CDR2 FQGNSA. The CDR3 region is CASSFSAATHEQYF. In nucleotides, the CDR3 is TGTGCCAGCAGCTTTTCGGCAGCCACCCACGAGCAGTACTTC.

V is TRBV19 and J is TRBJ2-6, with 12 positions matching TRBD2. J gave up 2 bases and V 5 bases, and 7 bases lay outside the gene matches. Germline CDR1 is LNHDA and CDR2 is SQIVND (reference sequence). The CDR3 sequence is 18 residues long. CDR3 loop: CASSGRLAGATGANVLTF. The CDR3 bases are TGTGCCAGTAGTGGCCGACTAGCGGGGGCCACTGGGGCCAACGTCCTGACTTTC.

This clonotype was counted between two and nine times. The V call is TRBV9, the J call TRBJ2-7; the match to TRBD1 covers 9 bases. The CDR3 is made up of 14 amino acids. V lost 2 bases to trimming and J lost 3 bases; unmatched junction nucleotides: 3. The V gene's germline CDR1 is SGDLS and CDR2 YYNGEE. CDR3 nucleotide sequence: TGTGCCAGCAGCGTCGGACAGGGGAACTACGAGCAGTACTTC. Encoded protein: CASSVGQGNYEQYF.

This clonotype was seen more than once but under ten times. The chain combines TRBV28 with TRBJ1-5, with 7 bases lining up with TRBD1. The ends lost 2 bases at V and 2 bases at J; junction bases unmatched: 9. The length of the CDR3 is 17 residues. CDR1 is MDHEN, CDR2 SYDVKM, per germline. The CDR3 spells CASSLGQVGSGNQPQHF. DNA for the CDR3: TGTGCCAGCAGTTTAGGACAGGTCGGTTCGGGCAATCAGCCCCAGCATTTT.

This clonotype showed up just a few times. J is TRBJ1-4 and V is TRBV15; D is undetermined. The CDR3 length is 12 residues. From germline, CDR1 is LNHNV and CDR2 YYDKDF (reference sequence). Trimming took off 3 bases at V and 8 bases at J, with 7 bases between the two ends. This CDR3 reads CATSRVQEKLFF. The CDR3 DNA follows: TGTGCCACCAGCAGGGTACAGGAAAAACTGTTTTTT.

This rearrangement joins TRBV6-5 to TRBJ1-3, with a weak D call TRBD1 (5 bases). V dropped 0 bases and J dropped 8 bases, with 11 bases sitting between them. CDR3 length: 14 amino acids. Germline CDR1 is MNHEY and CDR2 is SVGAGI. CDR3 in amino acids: CASSYSGRRDTIYF. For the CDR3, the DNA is TGTGCCAGCAGTTACTCGGGACGTAGGGACACCATATATTTT.

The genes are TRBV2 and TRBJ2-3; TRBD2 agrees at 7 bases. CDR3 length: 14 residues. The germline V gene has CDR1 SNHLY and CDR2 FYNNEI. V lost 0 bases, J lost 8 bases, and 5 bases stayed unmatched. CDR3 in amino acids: CASSEAFLAATQYF. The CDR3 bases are TGTGCCAGCAGTGAAGCTTTTCTAGCGGCTACGCAGTATTTT. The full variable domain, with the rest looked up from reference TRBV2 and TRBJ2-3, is EPEVTQTPSHQVTQMGQEVILRCVPISNHLYFYWYRQILGQKVEFLVSFYNNEISEKSEIFDDQFSVERPDGSNFTLKIRSTKLEDSAMYFCASSEAFLAATQYFGPGTRLTVL.

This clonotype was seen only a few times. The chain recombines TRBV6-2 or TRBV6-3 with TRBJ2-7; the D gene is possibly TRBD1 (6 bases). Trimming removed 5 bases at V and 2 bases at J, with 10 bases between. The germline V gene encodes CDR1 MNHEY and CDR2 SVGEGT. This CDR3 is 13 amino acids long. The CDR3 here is CASSIDRTYEQYF. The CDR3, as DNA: TGTGCCAGCAGTATAGACAGGACCTACGAGCAGTACTTC.

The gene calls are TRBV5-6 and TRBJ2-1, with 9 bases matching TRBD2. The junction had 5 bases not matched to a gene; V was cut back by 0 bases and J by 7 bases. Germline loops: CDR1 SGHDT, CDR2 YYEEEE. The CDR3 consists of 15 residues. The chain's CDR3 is CASSLELAGFNEQFF. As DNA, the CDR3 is TGTGCCAGCAGCTTGGAGCTAGCGGGGTTTAATGAGCAGTTCTTC.